The rows below give T cell receptor beta chains drawn from one sample of a study of blood T cells in healthy people across ages. TCRdb reprocessed the 5' RACE reads with MiXCR, giving one entry per CDR3 protein. This sample has about 1,400,000 distinct CDR3 sequences; approximately 42% occur once, and the top ten carry roughly 7.7%. The sample was blood. The receptors were sampled from a woman aged 18-35 years in good health. Each CDR3 is given with its conserved first and last residue. D genes are given only for firm matches. Clone size is given for some rows only: seen once, a few or many times, or a class if the clone is expanded.

d_call clone_size j_call v_call cdr3_nt cdr3_aa
TRBD1 . TRBJ2-4 TRBV3-1 TGTGCCAGCAGCCAAGGGACAGGGGTCCGGGGGCAGTACTTC CASSQGTGVRGQYF
TRBD1 few TRBJ2-2 TRBV20-1 TGCAGTAAAGGACAGGGGACCGGGGAGCTGTTTTTT CSKGQGTGELFF
. . TRBJ2-2 TRBV6-6 TGTGCCAGCACCTTTGACCCCGGGGAGCTGTTTTTT CASTFDPGELFF
TRBD2 . TRBJ2-7 TRBV20-1 TGCAGTGCTAGAGAAGCGGGACTAATCTCCTACGAGCAGTACTTC CSAREAGLISYEQYF
. . TRBJ2-3 TRBV12-3/TRBV12-4 TGTGCCAGCACCCCCACGGGCGGACCAGATACGCAGTATTTT CASTPTGGPDTQYF
TRBD2 . TRBJ2-3 TRBV20-1 TGCAGTGCTAGTATCCGGAGGCGGGGGAACACAGATACGCAGTATTTT CSASIRRRGNTDTQYF
. . TRBJ2-7 TRBV18 TGTGCCAGCTCACCACACCGGGACGGAACCTACGAGCAGTACTTC CASSPHRDGTYEQYF
. . TRBJ2-1 TRBV28 TGTGCCAACAGTCCCCAGGGGCAAGAGACCCAGTTCTTC CANSPQGQETQFF
. . TRBJ2-1 TRBV30 TGTGCCTGGAGTGGGGGTGGGGACAATGAGCAGTTCTTC CAWSGGGDNEQFF
TRBD2 . TRBJ2-5 TRBV6-6 TGTGCCAGCAGTGACACTAGCGGGGACAAGACCCAGTACTTC CASSDTSGDKTQYF
TRBD2 . TRBJ2-1 TRBV7-8 TGTGCCAGCAGCCATGGGACTAGCGGGGCTCTCTACAATGAGCAGTTCTTC CASSHGTSGALYNEQFF
TRBD1 few TRBJ1-5 TRBV3-1 TGTGCCAGCACCCAGGGGGGCGGCAATCAGCCCCAGCATTTT CASTQGGGNQPQHF
TRBD2 few TRBJ2-5 TRBV7-2 TGTGCCAGCAGCCCGGGACTACACAATGAGCAGTACTTC CASSPGLHNEQYF
. few TRBJ2-7 TRBV6-1 TGTGCCAGCAGTCAGAGGACAGACTACGAGCAGTACTTC CASSQRTDYEQYF
. . TRBJ1-1 TRBV10-3 TGTGCCATCAGTGAGGGAGGGGCAGAGGGGACTGAAGCTTTCTTT CAISEGGAEGTEAFF
TRBD1 once TRBJ1-1 TRBV5-4 TGTGCCAGCAGCTTGGCCAATTCTGGGACAGGGGCCCGACATGCTTTCTTT CASSLANSGTGARHAFF
TRBD2 few TRBJ2-7 TRBV7-9 TGTGCCAGCAGCGAAGCGGGACGTTCCTACGAGCAGTACTTC CASSEAGRSYEQYF
. few TRBJ2-7 TRBV21-1 TGTGCCAGATCGGGGCCCACCCCGAACGAGCAGTACTTC CARSGPTPNEQYF
. few TRBJ2-7 TRBV21-1 TGTGCCAGCAGCAGCCCCAGGGACTACGAGCAGTACTTC CASSSPRDYEQYF
TRBD2 few TRBJ2-7 TRBV7-9 TGTGCCAGCAGCTACGGGACTAGCGGGGCGCAGTACTTC CASSYGTSGAQYF
TRBD2 . TRBJ2-3 TRBV27 TGTGCCAGCGTGATGAGCGGGGGGCGTACTAGCACAGATACGCAGTATTTT CASVMSGGRTSTDTQYF
. . TRBJ1-1 TRBV12-3/TRBV12-4 TGTGCCAGCAGTATCACGGGGGGAGGCACTGAAGCTTTCTTT CASSITGGGTEAFF
TRBD1 . TRBJ1-1 TRBV6-1 TGTGCCAGCAGTCTCCAGGAGACAGGGGGCACTGAAGCTTTCTTT CASSLQETGGTEAFF